This T cell receptor beta chain was documented in a study of blood T cell repertoires in COVID-19. Repertoires were generated with immunoSEQ multiplex PCR, while TCRdb's copy carries only in-frame clones and drops some. The profile shows under 300,000 clones, approximately 91% of them singletons. V lost 1 base, J lost 8 bases, and 8 bases lay in between. This CDR3 is 12 amino acids long. In germline, CDR1 is SGHDN, CDR2 FVKESK. The sequence came from a woman aged 40 to 50 who had recovered from COVID-19. The sequenced sample was peripheral blood. The chain couples TRBV14 to TRBJ1-1; a possible D gene is TRBD1 (5 bases). The CDR3 reads CASSQGQSEAFF. As DNA, the CDR3 is TGTGCCAGCAGCCAAGGACAGTCGGAAGCTTTCTTT. Full variable domain (remainder filled in from reference TRBV14 and TRBJ1-1): EAGVTQFPSHSVIEKGQTVTLRCDPISGHDNLYWYRRVMGKEIKFLLHFVKESKQDESGMPNNRFLAERTGGTYSTLKVQPAELEDSGVYFCASSQGQSEAFFGQGTRLTVV.